A selection of T cell receptor beta chains follows, all from one sample in a study of blood T cell repertoires in COVID-19. TCRdb's table, derived via immunoSEQ multiplex PCR, lists solely in-frame clones and lacks some. The repertoire holds about 110,000 clones, with roughly 84% as singletons. Sequencing input: peripheral blood. Receptors originate from a woman in her 50s with acute or convalescent COVID-19. Both conserved end residues are part of each CDR3. A D gene is named only where the DNA matches it firmly. A row's size may be missing; if present it is once, few, many or a size class.

j_gene,d_gene,abundance,v_gene,CDR3aa,CDR3nt
TRBJ1-2,.,.,TRBV5-4,CASSFPTDRHYGYTF,TGTGCCAGCAGCTTCCCCACCGACAGACACTATGGCTACACCTTC
TRBJ1-6,TRBD1,.,TRBV18,CASSQTDRGTPLHF,TGTGCCAGCTCACAAACGGACAGGGGGACACCCCTCCACTTT
TRBJ1-6,.,once,TRBV27,CASSSSRVYYNSPLHF,TGTGCCAGCAGTTCATCTCGGGTGTACTATAATTCACCCCTCCACTTT
TRBJ2-7,TRBD2,.,TRBV5-1,CASSFGSGAYEQYF,TGCGCCAGCAGCTTCGGTAGCGGGGCCTACGAGCAGTACTTC
TRBJ1-2,TRBD1,.,TRBV19,CASSLQGAKYGYTF,TGTGCCAGTAGCCTACAGGGGGCGAAATATGGCTACACCTTC
TRBJ2-3,TRBD2,.,TRBV6-2/TRBV6-3,CASSYLAGGRNTQYF,TGTGCCAGCAGTTACTTAGCGGGGGGGCGGAATACGCAGTATTTT
TRBJ2-7,.,.,TRBV5-1,CASSLLDAYEQYF,TGCGCCAGCAGCTTGTTAGATGCCTACGAGCAGTACTTC
TRBJ2-1,.,.,TRBV5-1,CASSLGQSNEQFF,TGCGCCAGCAGCTTGGGACAGAGCAATGAGCAGTTCTTC
TRBJ2-1,TRBD2,.,TRBV11-2,CASSLEGSGGLLSSYNEQFF,TGTGCCAGCAGCTTAGAGGGTAGCGGGGGCCTCCTGAGCTCCTACAATGAGCAGTTCTTC
TRBJ1-2,TRBD1,.,TRBV19,CASSPRRTGGGYGYTF,TGTGCCAGTAGTCCCCGCCGGACAGGGGGTGGCTATGGCTACACCTTC